The 9 T cell receptor beta chains listed next were all sequenced from one sample in a study of T cell repertoires in cytomegalovirus infection. Antigen specificity for these receptors is unknown. One entry per CDR3 protein results from TCRdb running MiXCR on the reads. Here the sample spans about 500,000 distinct CDR3 sequences, around 30% being singletons. Source: cultured PBMCs, taken from culture after CMV antigen stimulation. Receptors were obtained from a human donor in good health (CMV status not recorded). Some clones in this sample may be carry-over from other donors' samples.

Points on this clonotype: A read error is possible here, since a much larger clone lies one base away. The chain has TRBV7-2 and TRBJ2-3; 8 bases match TRBD2. Looked up from germline, CDR1 is SGHTA and CDR2 is FQGNSA. V lost 3 bases to trimming and J lost 0 bases; unmatched junction nucleotides: 2. The CDR3 spans 15 residues. The CDR3 bases are TGTGCCAGCAGCTTTCGACTAGCGAGCACAGATACGCAGTATTTT. Amino acids: CASSFRLASTDTQYF.

The gene calls are TRBV12-3 or TRBV12-4 and TRBJ2-1; 9 nucleotides align to TRBD2. Trimming took 3 bases from V and 1 from J; bases not matched to a gene: 7. The CDR3 length is 17 residues. CDR3: CASSFGTSGLSYNEQFF. DNA for the CDR3: TGTGCCAGCAGTTTTGGTACTAGCGGGTTATCCTACAATGAGCAGTTCTTC.

This chain links TRBV19 with TRBJ1-1; 9 bases line up with TRBD1. Germline values: CDR1 LNHDA, CDR2 SQIVND (reference sequence). CDR3 length equals 15 residues. Trimming took 6 bases from V and 1 from J; bases not matched to a gene: 6. CDR3 coding DNA: TGTGCCAGTAGCTACGGGACAGGGAAGAACACTGAAGCTTTCTTT. Encoded protein: CASSYGTGKNTEAFF.

The genes are TRBV4-1 and TRBJ2-3; D possibly corresponds to TRBD2 (6 bases). The CDR3 has 16 residues. Trimming removed 0 bases from V and 4 bases from J, with 14 bases in between. The V gene's germline CDR1 is MGHRA and CDR2 YSYEKL. The CDR3 reads CASSQDISGPPDTQYF. The CDR3 DNA reads as TGCGCCAGCAGCCAAGATATTAGCGGCCCCCCAGATACGCAGTATTTT.

The chain recombines TRBV27 with TRBJ2-1; the match to TRBD2 covers 9 bases. This CDR3 has 15 amino acids. The V and J ends lost 4 bases and 6 bases, in that order; junction bases with no gene match: 7. Germline V CDR1 and CDR2: MNHEY, SMNVEV (reference sequence). CDR3 sequence: CASSSAGGTSNEQFF. DNA for the CDR3: TGTGCCAGCAGTTCAGCGGGAGGCACCAGCAATGAGCAGTTCTTC.

This clonotype was seen a few times. The chain carries TRBV6-1 and TRBJ2-2, with D tentatively TRBD2 (6 bases). Per germline, CDR1 MNHNS and CDR2 SASEGT. CDR3 size: 15 residues. The ends were cut back, 6 bases at V and 1 base at J, with 12 bases in the middle. The DNA of the CDR3 is TGTGCCAGCAGGCCGGGACTCTTGAACACCGGGGAGCTGTTTTTT. Protein product: CASRPGLLNTGELFF.

In its sample, this clonotype was seen many times. V gene TRBV7-8 combines with J gene TRBJ1-4; no definite D call. Trimming left V 1 base short and J 5 bases short, with 11 bases between. Germline V gene sequence: CDR1 SGHVS, CDR2 FQNEAQ. This CDR3 has 15 amino acids. CDR3 coding DNA: TGTGCCAGCAGCTTAGATGTGGGCTTAAATGAAAAACTGTTTTTT. It translates to CASSLDVGLNEKLFF.

This clonotype appeared many times. This chain connects TRBV7-9 to TRBJ2-1, with 12 bases aligning to TRBD2. CDR1 SEHNR and CDR2 FQNEAQ come from the germline V gene (reference sequence). This CDR3 contains 17 residues. Trimming removed 0 bases from V and 2 bases from J; junction bases left unmatched: 2. CDR3 region: CASSLARLAGAYNEQFF. CDR3 DNA: TGTGCCAGCAGCTTAGCGCGACTAGCGGGAGCCTACAATGAGCAGTTCTTC.

A few counts support this clonotype. The V gene is TRBV7-9, the J gene TRBJ2-1; 7 bases are shared with TRBD1. The CDR3 is made up of 13 amino acids. The V segment lost 7 bases and the J segment 4 bases; nucleotides outside the gene matches: 4. Germline CDR1 is SEHNR and CDR2 is FQNEAQ (reference sequence). The CDR3 DNA follows: TGTGCCAGCAACCAACAGGGGTACAATGAGCAGTTCTTC. This gives the protein CASNQQGYNEQFF.